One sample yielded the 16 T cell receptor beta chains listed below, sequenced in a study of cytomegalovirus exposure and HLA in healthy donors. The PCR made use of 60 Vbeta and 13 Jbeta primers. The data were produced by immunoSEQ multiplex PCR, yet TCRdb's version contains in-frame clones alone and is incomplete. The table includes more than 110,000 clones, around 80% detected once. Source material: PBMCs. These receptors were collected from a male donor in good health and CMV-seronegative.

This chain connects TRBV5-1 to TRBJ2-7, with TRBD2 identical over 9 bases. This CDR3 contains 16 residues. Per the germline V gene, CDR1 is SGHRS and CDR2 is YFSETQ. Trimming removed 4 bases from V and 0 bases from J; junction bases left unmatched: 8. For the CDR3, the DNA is TGCGCCAGCAGCCTTCGTAGCGGGGGCCGCTCCTACGAGCAGTACTTC. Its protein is CASSLRSGGRSYEQYF.

CDR3 nucleotide sequence: TGCAGCGTTAGACTAGCGGGGGTCCACAATGAGCAGTTCTTC. Translated, it gives CSVRLAGVHNEQFF. The chain links TRBV29-1 to TRBJ2-1; 12 bases match TRBD2. Germline V gene sequence: CDR1 SQVTM, CDR2 ANQGSEA. CDR3 length: 14 amino acids. With 5 bases clipped from V and 5 bases from J, the junction kept 4 bases outside the gene matches.

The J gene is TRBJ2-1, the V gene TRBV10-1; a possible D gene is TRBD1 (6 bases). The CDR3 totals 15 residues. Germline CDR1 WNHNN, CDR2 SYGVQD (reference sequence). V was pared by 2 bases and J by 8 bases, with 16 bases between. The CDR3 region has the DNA TGCGCCAGCAGTGAGGAGGTGTTGGGGGCGGATGAGCAGTTCTTC. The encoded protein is CASSEEVLGADEQFF.

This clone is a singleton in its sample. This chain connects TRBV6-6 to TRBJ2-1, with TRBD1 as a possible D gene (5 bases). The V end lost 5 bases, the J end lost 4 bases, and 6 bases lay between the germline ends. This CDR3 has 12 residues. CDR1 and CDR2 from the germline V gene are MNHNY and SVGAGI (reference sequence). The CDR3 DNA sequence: TGTGCCAGCAGTGACAGTTACAATGAGCAGTTCTTC. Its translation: CASSDSYNEQFF.

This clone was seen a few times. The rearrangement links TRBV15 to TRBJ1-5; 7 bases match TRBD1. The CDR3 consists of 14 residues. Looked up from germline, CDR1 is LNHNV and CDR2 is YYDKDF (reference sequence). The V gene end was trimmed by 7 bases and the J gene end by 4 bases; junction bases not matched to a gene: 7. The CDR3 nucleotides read TGTGCCACCAAAAGGACAGGAGGGAATCAGCCCCAGCATTTT. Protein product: CATKRTGGNQPQHF.

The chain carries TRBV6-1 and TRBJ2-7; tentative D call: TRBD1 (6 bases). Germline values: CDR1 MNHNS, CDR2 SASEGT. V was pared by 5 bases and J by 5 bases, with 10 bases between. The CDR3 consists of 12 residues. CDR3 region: CASSSHRDEQYF. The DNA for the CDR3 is TGTGCCAGCAGTAGCCACAGGGACGAGCAGTACTTC.

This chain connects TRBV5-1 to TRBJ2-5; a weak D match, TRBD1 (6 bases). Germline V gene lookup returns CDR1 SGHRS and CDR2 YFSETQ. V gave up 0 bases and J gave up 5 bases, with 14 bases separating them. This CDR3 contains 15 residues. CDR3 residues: CASSLEGHGGETQYF. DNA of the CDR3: TGCGCCAGCAGCTTGGAGGGACACGGTGGGGAGACCCAGTACTTC.

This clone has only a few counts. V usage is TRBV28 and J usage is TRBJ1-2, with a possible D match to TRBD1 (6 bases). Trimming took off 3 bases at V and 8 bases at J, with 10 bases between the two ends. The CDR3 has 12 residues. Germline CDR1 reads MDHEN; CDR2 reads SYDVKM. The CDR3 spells CASSLGAGGYTF. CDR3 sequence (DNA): TGTGCCAGCAGTTTGGGGGCTGGAGGCTACACCTTC.

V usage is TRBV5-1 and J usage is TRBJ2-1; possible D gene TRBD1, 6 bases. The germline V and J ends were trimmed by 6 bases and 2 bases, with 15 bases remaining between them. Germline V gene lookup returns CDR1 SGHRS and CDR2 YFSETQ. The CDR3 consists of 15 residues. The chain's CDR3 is CASKEQGNAYNEQFF. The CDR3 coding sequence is TGCGCCAGCAAGGAACAGGGTAATGCCTACAATGAGCAGTTCTTC.

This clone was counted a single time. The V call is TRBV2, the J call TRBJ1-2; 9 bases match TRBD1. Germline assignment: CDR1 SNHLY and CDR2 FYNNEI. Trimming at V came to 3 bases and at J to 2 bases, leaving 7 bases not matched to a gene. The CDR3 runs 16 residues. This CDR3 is CASSEEQGALNYGYTF. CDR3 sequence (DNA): TGTGCCAGCAGTGAGGAACAGGGGGCCTTAAACTATGGCTACACCTTC.

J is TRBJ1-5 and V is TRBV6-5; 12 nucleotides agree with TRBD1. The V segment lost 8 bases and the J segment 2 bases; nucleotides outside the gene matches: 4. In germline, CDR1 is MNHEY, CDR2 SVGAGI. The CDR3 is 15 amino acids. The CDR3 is CASGTGGTGNQPQHF. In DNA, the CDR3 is TGTGCCAGCGGGACAGGGGGCACAGGCAATCAGCCCCAGCATTTT.

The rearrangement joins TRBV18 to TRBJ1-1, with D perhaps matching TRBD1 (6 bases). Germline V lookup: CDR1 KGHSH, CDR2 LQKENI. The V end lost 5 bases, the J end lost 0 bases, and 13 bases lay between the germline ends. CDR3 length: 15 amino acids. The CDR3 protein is CASSNSQGMNTEAFF. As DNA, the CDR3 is TGTGCCAGCTCAAACTCACAGGGTATGAACACTGAAGCTTTCTTT.

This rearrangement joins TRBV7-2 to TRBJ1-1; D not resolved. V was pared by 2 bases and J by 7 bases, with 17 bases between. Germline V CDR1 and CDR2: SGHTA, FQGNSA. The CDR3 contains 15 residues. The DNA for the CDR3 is TGTGCCAGCAGCTTATATCTTAACCCGCGATATGAAGCTTTCTTT. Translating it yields CASSLYLNPRYEAFF.

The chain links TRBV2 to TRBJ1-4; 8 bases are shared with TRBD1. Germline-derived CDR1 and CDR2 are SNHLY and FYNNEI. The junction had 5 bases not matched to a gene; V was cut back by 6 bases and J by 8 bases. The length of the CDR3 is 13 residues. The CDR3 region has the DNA TGTGCCAGCAGGGCGGACAGGGAGGAAAAACTGTTTTTT. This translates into CASRADREEKLFF.

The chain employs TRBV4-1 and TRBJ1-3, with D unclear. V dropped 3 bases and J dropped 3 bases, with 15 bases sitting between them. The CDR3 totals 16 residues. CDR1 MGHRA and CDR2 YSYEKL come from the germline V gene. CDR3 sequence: CASSQGPAQGGNTIYF. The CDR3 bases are TGCGCCAGCAGCCAGGGCCCCGCGCAAGGTGGAAACACCATATATTTT.

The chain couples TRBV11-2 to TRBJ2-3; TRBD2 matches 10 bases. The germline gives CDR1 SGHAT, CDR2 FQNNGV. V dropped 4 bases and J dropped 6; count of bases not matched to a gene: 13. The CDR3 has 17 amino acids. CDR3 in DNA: TGTGCCAGCAGCTCATTTAGCGGGGGGAGGATAATGGATACGCAGTATTTT. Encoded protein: CASSSFSGGRIMDTQYF.